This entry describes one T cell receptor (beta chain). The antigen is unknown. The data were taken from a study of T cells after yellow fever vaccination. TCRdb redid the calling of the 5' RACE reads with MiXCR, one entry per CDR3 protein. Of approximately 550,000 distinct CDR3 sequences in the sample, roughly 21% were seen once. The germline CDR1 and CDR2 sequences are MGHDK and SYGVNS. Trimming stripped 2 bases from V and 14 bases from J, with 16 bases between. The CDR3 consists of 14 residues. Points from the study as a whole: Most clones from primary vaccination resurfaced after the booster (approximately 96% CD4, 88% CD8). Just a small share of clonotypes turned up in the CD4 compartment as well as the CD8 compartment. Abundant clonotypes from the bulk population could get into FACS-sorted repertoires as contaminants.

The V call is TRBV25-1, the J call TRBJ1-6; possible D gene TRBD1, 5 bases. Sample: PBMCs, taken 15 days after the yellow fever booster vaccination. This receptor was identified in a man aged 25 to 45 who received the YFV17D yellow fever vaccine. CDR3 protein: CASSEPGPHMALHF. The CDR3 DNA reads TGTGCCAGCAGTGAACCGGGACCGCACATGGCCCTCCACTTT.